This T cell receptor (beta chain) was retrieved from a study of cytomegalovirus exposure and HLA in healthy donors. General study results and limits: Available immune exposure information was restricted to CMV serostatus only.

As regards this clone: Its antigen is as yet unknown.

Looked up from germline, CDR1 is SGHRS and CDR2 is YFSETQ. Trimming cost V 0 bases and J 4 bases, with 14 bases left between them. The CDR3 is 15 amino acids. Primers included in the PCR were 60 Vbeta and 13 Jbeta primers. As handled by the study authors: Among the unique TCR beta chains that a later analysis counted, about 84 million in all, 9.5 million to 11 million were shared. TCRdb keeps only in-frame clones here, not all; method: immunoSEQ multiplex PCR. Clonal size and the V and J genes are those of that table, whereas D and trimming came from the DNA. The sample includes 45,000 to 70,000 clones, roughly 80% of them seen just once.

This chain connects TRBV5-1 to TRBJ2-7, with TRBD1 as a possible D gene (6 bases). The source is a man aged 25-40 years in good health and CMV-seronegative. The sequenced sample consisted of PBMCs. The CDR3 protein is CASSLAPGQVYEQYF. Written as DNA, the CDR3 is TGCGCCAGCAGCTTGGCCCCGGGACAAGTATACGAGCAGTACTTC.